This TCR beta chain was recorded in a study of blood T cells in healthy people across ages. A second PCR of 7 to 11 cycles used a sample-barcoded 5' primer and a J-beta primer mix. Every sample gave at least 3 million paired-end reads containing CDR3. TCRdb ran MiXCR on the 5' RACE reads and lists one entry per CDR3 protein. The table shows about 640,000 distinct CDR3 sequences, with about 54% occurring only once. The CDR3 is 13 residues long. Germline V gene sequence: CDR1 MDHEN, CDR2 SYDVKM. Findings of the study overall: The authors considered diversity estimates from one million T cells to be underestimates. The recorded TCR beta diversity per million T cells decreased in a roughly linear manner with age.

Approximately 9 milliliters was the volume of peripheral blood drawn from each donor. In regard to this clonotype: Its target is unknown. The junction does not match germline at one end; this may be a read error.

This clonotype was obtained from a man aged 60-69 years in good health. The chain links TRBV28 to TRBJ1-2; D gene ambiguous. What was sequenced was blood. CDR3 protein: CVSRHSLNYGYTF. CDR3 in DNA: TGTGTCAGCAGACATTCCCTAAACTATGGCTACACCTTC.